This T cell receptor (beta chain) was captured in a study of T cell changes during pregnancy in multiple sclerosis. The protocol was immunoSEQ multiplex PCR, while the TCRdb copy is restricted to in-frame clones and leaves out a portion. The sample has just under 95,000 clones; approximately 92% are singletons. Details on this clone: Other DNA sequences in the sample encode the same CDR3.

The germline CDR1 and CDR2 sequences are SGHRS and YFSETQ. The CDR3 covers 14 residues. The ends were cut back, 0 bases at V and 4 bases at J, with 10 bases in the middle. This TCR was recovered from a female donor with multiple sclerosis, enrolled in a pregnancy study. Specimen: peripheral blood, collected in the first trimester of pregnancy. V is TRBV5-1 and J is TRBJ1-1; TRBD1 might be the D (5 bases). The chain's CDR3 is CASSLGGGGTEAFF. The DNA for the CDR3 is TGCGCCAGCAGCTTGGGGGGGGGAGGCACTGAAGCTTTCTTT.